This TCR beta chain derives from a study of CXCR3-negative and CXCR3-positive naive CD8 T cells. Study-wide points: Both naive subsets had comparably high diversity; memory CD8+ cells much lower. The study found more hydrophobic TRB CDR3s in CXCR3-positive naive cells than in CXCR3-negative naive cells.

Sorts performed in triplicate captured 320,000 or so cells each from every CD8+ T cell subset. 5' RACE with UMI labels generated the TRB cDNA libraries. TCRdb derives one entry per CDR3 protein from the 5' RACE reads, leaving out DNA. Its listing shows around 160,000 distinct CDR3 sequences. The CDR3 is 15 amino acids. Germline values: CDR1 SQVTM, CDR2 ANQGSEA. A word on this clonotype: Its target is unknown.

The rearrangement links TRBV29-1 to TRBJ2-3; the D call of TRBD1 rests on TCRdb alone, since no DNA is present to check it. This receptor was identified in a human donor in good health. Some clones in this sample may be carry-over from other donors' samples. The sequencing sample was made of naive CXCR3+ CD8+ T cells from blood. Described subset: CD45RO-CCR7+CD27+CD95- naive CD8+ T cells expressing CXCR3 (TNR3+). CDR3 loop: CSVDKGQGYTDTQYF.